The next 25 T cell receptor beta chains were all read from a single sample in a study of blood T cell repertoires in COVID-19. Clones were read by immunoSEQ multiplex PCR, and TCRdb kept only the in-frame ones, dropping some. The table shows fewer than 200,000 clones, with approximately 86% occurring only once. Sequencing was carried out using peripheral blood. The receptors were gathered from a woman of 80 years or more with COVID-19, enrolled during active disease.

Written as DNA, the CDR3 is TGTGCCAGCAGTTACTTCGAGGGGACAGGGAACTACAATGAGCAGTTCTTC. It specifies CASSYFEGTGNYNEQFF. The V call is TRBV6-2 or TRBV6-3, the J call TRBJ2-1; the match to TRBD1 covers 9 bases. The CDR3 covers 17 residues. CDR1 is MNHEY and CDR2 is SVGEGT in the germline V gene. The V gene end was trimmed by 1 base and the J gene end by 3 bases; junction bases not matched to a gene: 7.

The chain employs TRBV4-3 and TRBJ2-1; 14 nucleotides agree with TRBD2. V shed 4 bases and J 7 bases; nucleotides not matched to a gene: 6. CDR1 and CDR2 (germline): LGHNA, YSLEER. The CDR3 length is 16 residues. CDR3 coding DNA: TGCGCCAGCAGCCCCGGACTAGCGGGAGGAACAAATGAGCAGTTCTTC. Protein: CASSPGLAGGTNEQFF.

The chain recombines TRBV6-5 with TRBJ1-2; 8 bases are a match to TRBD1. Germline lookup yields CDR1 MNHEY and CDR2 SVGAGI. The junction had 8 bases not matched to a gene; V was cut back by 2 bases and J by 3 bases. The length of the CDR3 is 16 residues. CDR3 in amino acids: CASSYGGQGSDYGYTF. Written as DNA, the CDR3 is TGTGCCAGCAGTTACGGTGGACAGGGTTCGGACTATGGCTACACCTTC.

V gene TRBV5-6 combines with J gene TRBJ2-2; D is possibly TRBD2 (6 bases). V lost 4 bases and J lost 7, with 8 bases in between. There are 12 residues in the CDR3. Germline CDR1 is SGHDT and CDR2 is YYEEEE. In DNA, the CDR3 is TGTGCCAGCAGCCTGGGAGGCGGGGAGCTGTTTTTT. This gives the protein CASSLGGGELFF.

V and J are TRBV12-3 or TRBV12-4 and TRBJ1-1; TRBD1 is a possible D gene (6 bases). The CDR3 totals 12 residues. Deletions cut 6 bases from V and 8 bases from J, with 13 bases between. This CDR3 is CASRLTGVEAFF. CDR3 sequence (DNA): TGTGCCAGCAGATTGACAGGAGTAGAAGCTTTCTTT.

The J gene is TRBJ1-4, the V gene TRBV3-1 (or the pseudogene TRBV3-2), with TRBD1 as a possible D gene (6 bases). V was trimmed by 4 bases and J by 5 bases, leaving 11 bases between them. The CDR3 contains 14 residues. Germline V lookup: CDR1 LGHDT, CDR2 YNNKEL (reference sequence). For the CDR3, the DNA is TGTGCCAGCAGCCGTGGACAGATGAATGAAAAACTGTTTTTT. Its protein product is CASSRGQMNEKLFF.

V is TRBV4-2 and J is TRBJ1-5, with a tentative D call TRBD1 (6 bases). The ends were cut back, 6 bases at V and 1 base at J, with 13 bases in the middle. This CDR3 region has 15 residues. Germline assignment: CDR1 LGHNA and CDR2 YNFKEQ. The CDR3 DNA is TGTGCCAGCAGAGACCGGGACAACAGCAATCAGCCCCAGCATTTT. Amino acids: CASRDRDNSNQPQHF.

V gene TRBV28 combines with J gene TRBJ1-5; TRBD1 agrees at 7 bases. Trimming took 7 bases from V and 4 from J; bases not matched to a gene: 1. The V gene's germline CDR1 is MDHEN and CDR2 SYDVKM. CDR3 length: 12 residues. CDR3 in amino acids: CASTTGNQPQHF. The CDR3 region has the DNA TGTGCCAGCACGACAGGGAATCAGCCCCAGCATTTT.

The chain employs TRBV20-1 and TRBJ2-3; TRBD1 might be the D (5 bases). V was cut by 5 bases and J by 6 bases, with 9 bases left in between. CDR3 size: 11 residues. CDR1 and CDR2 (germline): DFQATT, SNEGSKA (reference sequence). CDR3 bases: TGCAGTGCTGGGGCCCGGGATACGCAGTATTTT. Protein sequence: CSAGARDTQYF.

This chain joins TRBV18 and TRBJ1-1; 7 nucleotides align to TRBD1. Trimming cost V 4 bases and J 3 bases; bases outside gene matches: 5. Looked up from germline, CDR1 is KGHSH and CDR2 is LQKENI. The CDR3 contains 14 residues. The CDR3 sequence: CASSQGQLHTEAFF. In nucleotides, the CDR3 is TGTGCCAGCTCACAGGGACAGCTCCACACTGAAGCTTTCTTT.

The V gene is TRBV23-1, the J gene TRBJ1-5, with 8 bases matching TRBD1. TRBV23-1 is an ORF, with its function uncertain. Trimming at V came to 3 bases and at J to 2 bases, leaving 6 bases not matched to a gene. CDR3 size: 16 residues. This CDR3 is CASSHTRGLGNQPQHF. The CDR3 nucleotides are TGCGCCAGCAGTCATACCAGGGGGCTTGGCAATCAGCCCCAGCATTTT.

This sequence joins TRBV24-1 and TRBJ2-1, with D possibly TRBD2 on 5 matching bases. Germline CDR1 reads KGHDR; CDR2 reads SFDVKD. V shed 9 bases and J shed 0 bases, with 8 bases lying between them. The CDR3 loop spans 13 amino acids. For the CDR3, the DNA is TGTGCCACCCCGGGGATCTCCTACAATGAGCAGTTCTTC. Its protein product is CATPGISYNEQFF.

The V gene is TRBV5-5, the J gene TRBJ1-3; no reliable D call. Germline lookup yields CDR1 SGHKS and CDR2 YYEKEE (reference sequence). This CDR3 comprises 17 residues. V was trimmed by 0 bases and J by 0 bases, leaving 13 bases between them. CDR3 sequence reads: CASSLEPSSISGNTIYF. The CDR3, as DNA: TGTGCCAGCAGCTTGGAGCCGTCCTCCATCTCTGGAAACACCATATATTTT.

In DNA form, the CDR3 reads TGTGCCACCAGCAGAGACAGGGGACTAGCCCAGCAGTACTTC. As protein: CATSRDRGLAQQYF. The chain recombines TRBV15 with TRBJ2-7; 9 positions agree with TRBD2. This CDR3 is 14 amino acids long. V trimming: 0 bases; J trimming: 8 bases; junction bases outside the gene matches: 5. Germline V gene sequence: CDR1 LNHNV, CDR2 YYDKDF (reference sequence).

The genes are TRBV4-1 and TRBJ2-7; 12 nucleotides line up with TRBD1. Trimming cost V 1 base and J 7 bases; bases outside gene matches: 2. The length of the CDR3 is 14 residues. CDR1 is MGHRA, CDR2 YSYEKL, per germline. CDR3 sequence: CASSQGDRGREQYF. The DNA for the CDR3 is TGCGCCAGCAGCCAAGGGGACAGGGGGCGTGAGCAGTACTTC.

The chain employs TRBV28 and TRBJ1-6, with 8 bases fitting TRBD1. CDR3 length: 15 amino acids. Trimming at V came to 5 bases and at J to 8 bases, leaving 8 bases not matched to a gene. Germline CDR1 reads MDHEN; CDR2 reads SYDVKM. Here the CDR3 DNA reads TGTGCCAGCAGTCCGGACGGACAGGGTTATTCACCCCTCCACTTT. As protein: CASSPDGQGYSPLHF.

CDR3 region: CAISESRVAEAPLHF. The CDR3 DNA is TGTGCCATCAGTGAGTCACGGGTCGCCGAGGCACCCCTCCACTTT. V is TRBV10-3 and J is TRBJ1-6; no firm D call. The CDR3 is 15 residues long. Germline CDR1 is ENHRY and CDR2 is SYGVKD. V dropped 0 bases and J dropped 11 bases, with 14 bases sitting between them.

This clone was counted a single time. V and J are TRBV6-6 and TRBJ1-5, with D unresolved. The germline CDR1 and CDR2 sequences are MNHNY and SVGAGI (reference sequence). The CDR3 has 13 residues. V lost 5 bases to trimming and J lost 2 bases, with 7 bases between them. The CDR3 DNA reads as TGTGCCAGCAGTACCCAGGGCAATCAGCCCCAGCATTTT. It codes for CASSTQGNQPQHF.

The CDR3 protein is CATSDLPSGRADEQFF. The CDR3 bases are TGTGCCACCAGTGATTTGCCCAGCGGGAGGGCTGATGAGCAGTTCTTC. V usage is TRBV24-1 and J usage is TRBJ2-1, with 10 bases aligning to TRBD2. Trimming removed 0 bases from V and 8 bases from J; junction bases left unmatched: 6. The CDR3 has 16 residues. The germline gives CDR1 KGHDR, CDR2 SFDVKD.

V usage is TRBV6-6 and J usage is TRBJ2-2; D call uncertain. The CDR3 loop spans 14 amino acids. Germline CDR1 and CDR2: MNHNY and SVGAGI (reference sequence). Deletions cut 5 bases from V and 6 bases from J, with 13 bases between. This chain's CDR3 is CASSAVPQSGELFF. The CDR3 nucleotides read TGTGCCAGCAGTGCCGTCCCCCAGTCCGGGGAGCTGTTTTTT.

This chain links TRBV6-5 with TRBJ2-5, with D unresolved. The CDR3 covers 12 residues. Trimming stripped 4 bases from V and 5 bases from J, with 8 bases between. Germline lookup yields CDR1 MNHEY and CDR2 SVGAGI. CDR3 loop: CASSSERETQYF. The CDR3 nucleotides are TGTGCCAGCAGTTCCGAACGGGAGACCCAGTACTTC.

The chain is built from TRBV6-5 and TRBJ1-2, with D tentatively TRBD1 (6 bases). This CDR3 comprises 15 residues. Between the trimmed V and J ends, which lost 2 bases and 5 bases, there was a span of 15 bases. Germline V lookup: CDR1 MNHEY, CDR2 SVGAGI. The CDR3 DNA reads as TGTGCCAGCAGTTACGGGCAGGGGAACCGGTATGGCTACACCTTC. The encoded protein is CASSYGQGNRYGYTF.

The J gene is TRBJ1-1, the V gene TRBV7-9, with 10 bases lining up with TRBD1. V was pared by 3 bases and J by 5 bases, with 6 bases of the junction left unmatched. CDR1 SEHNR and CDR2 FQNEAQ come from the germline V gene (reference sequence). The CDR3 contains 15 residues. Here the CDR3 DNA reads TGTGCCAGCAGCTTTGGGACAGGGGACGGAACTGAAGCTTTCTTT. Its protein is CASSFGTGDGTEAFF. The full variable domain, its missing parts supplied by reference TRBV7-9 and TRBJ1-1, is DTGVSQNPRHKITKRGQNVTFRCDPISEHNRLYWYRQTLGQGPEFLTYFQNEAQLEKSRLLSDRFSAERPKGSFSTLEIQRTEQGDSAMYLCASSFGTGDGTEAFFGQGTRLTVV.

This chain connects TRBV18 to TRBJ1-2; the match to TRBD1 covers 11 bases. CDR1 and CDR2 from the germline V gene are KGHSH and LQKENI. CDR3 length: 13 amino acids. V was clipped by 5 bases and J by 7 bases; unmatched bases: 3. As DNA, the CDR3 is TGTGCCAGCTCATCCGGACAGGGGGCTGGCTACACCTTC. This encodes CASSSGQGAGYTF.

The chain combines TRBV7-8 with TRBJ2-4; perhaps TRBD2 as D (5 bases). Trimming removed 5 bases at V and 3 bases at J, with 17 bases between. Per the germline V gene, CDR1 is SGHVS and CDR2 is FQNEAQ. The CDR3 loop spans 16 amino acids. CDR3 DNA sequence: TGTGCCAGCAGCCCCCGGGCCCATGAGGGCAAAAACATTCAGTACTTC. Its protein product is CASSPRAHEGKNIQYF. The full variable domain, rest sourced from reference TRBV7-8 and TRBJ2-4, is GAGVSQSPRYKVAKRGQDVALRCDPISGHVSLFWYQQALGQGPEFLTYFQNEAQLDKSGLPSDRFFAERPEGSVSTLKIQRTQQEDSAVYLCASSPRAHEGKNIQYFGAGTRLSVL.